This TCR beta chain was identified during a study of cytomegalovirus exposure and HLA in healthy donors (dated by TCRdb to 2015 to 2018). As for the study more broadly: In an earlier analysis of around 540 of the donors, approximately 260 Gb of sequence data and about 110 million unique TCR beta sequences from 180 million or so T cells were reported. Around 320 gigabases of sequencing data and around 87 million unique TCR sequences were included in an early release covering under 650 HLA-typed donors. Of the roughly 390 genotyped donors, approximately 83% fell in the genetic ancestry cluster associated with self-reported Caucasian donors. The aim of the study was to test whether cataloging public T cell receptors could identify signatures of past pathogen exposure. The study profiled the T cell repertoires of around 700 subjects by immunosequencing and related them to cytomegalovirus serostatus. Along with the approximately 620-subject first cohort, a separate validation cohort of roughly 110 different subjects was used. To predict cytomegalovirus infection status, the study brought together high-throughput TCR immunosequencing, statistical association of individual TCRs with disease status, and machine learning. A later analysis re-examined previously published TCR beta repertoires from 600 to 700 donors and added high-resolution HLA genotyping to investigate patterns of TCR occurrence. Rather than using new phenotypic data, the later analysis identified candidate immune exposures from TCR beta sequences and from how often those sequences occurred across donors. To decide whether each TCR beta V gene segment behaved as functional or pseudogenic, an earlier analysis of approximately 600 of the donors relied on high-throughput TCR beta sequencing. Donor age, sex, ethnicity and CMV serostatus were collected together with the repertoire data. A later genetic analysis used genome-wide SNP genotypes for about 55% of the 666 donors, treating that subset as a discovery cohort. All discovery cohort repertoires had been generated on a single sequencing platform. HLA typing included class I and class II loci at four-digit resolution. Typing coverage varied by locus: 629-630 donors for A, B, C, DRB1 and DQB1; approximately 500 for DQA1; around 610 for DPA1; roughly 470 for DPB1. Several DR-DQ haplotypes were treated as single units for association and clustering because of strong linkage in the cohort. On average, around 240,000 unique TCR beta nucleotide sequences were sequenced per donor among fewer than 500 genotyped donors of the cohort, with roughly 18% of those sequences being non-productive.

Overall study results and their limits: Three of the identified cytomegalovirus-associated TCR beta chains were confirmed in vitro to be specific for cytomegalovirus antigens. Correlated functional status among segregating V segments might be attributable to linkage disequilibrium, but an unknown experimental factor could not be ruled out. In a later analysis, TCR association rates were found to vary across HLA loci, with the most associated TCRs seen for DRB1 alleles and the fewest for HLA-C alleles. When HLA alleles, especially DR and DQ, strongly co-occurred, attributing TCR associations to individual alleles was difficult. The classifier was reported to diagnose cytomegalovirus status with high specificity and sensitivity in both the original and validation cohorts. The earlier analysis of a few hundred of the donors excluded approximately 15 rarely observed V segments, including chromosome 9 orphons, because counts were too low. Compared with equally common non-associated chains, HLA-associated TCR beta chains in a later analysis were more clonally expanded and had lower generation probabilities. In an earlier analysis of about 550 of the donors, most TCR beta V segments were observed in productive rearrangements about 87% or about 30% of the time, broadly matching IMGT annotations. It was suggested by the authors that the approach could potentially be generalized to other disease states and immunological phenotypes. A further reported finding was that TCR beta sequences accurately predicted the HLA-A and HLA-B alleles for most subjects in the first cohort. CMV serostatus was the only immune exposure information available for the cohort. According to a later genetic analysis, donors in an Asian-associated ancestry cluster had fewer N-insertions in productive TCRs than the roughly 670-donor mean. Because some donors lacked HLA typing at each locus, the association tests relied only on the typed subset. A cluster of highly shared sequence variants was judged likely to represent a technical artifact of the sequencing pipeline. Presence/absence analyses assumed roughly uniform sequencing depth across donors, an assumption that may not hold. The study listed 150 to 200 TCR beta chains as associated with cytomegalovirus. In a later genetic analysis, a missense DCLRE1C variant was associated with V-gene and J-gene trimming of TCR beta chains, and the association was replicated in an independent cohort. While some public TCRs were present in many individuals, most TCR sequences turned up only very rarely across donors. Most CMV-associated TCR beta chains appeared to be HLA-restricted in a later analysis, and the HLA associations seemed to be driven largely by CMV exposure. In a later analysis, several top co-occurrence clusters were reported to appear linked to parvovirus B19, influenza, CMV and Epstein-Barr virus. This cohort had only TCR beta chains sequenced, and the lack of alpha or paired-chain data limited which features could be detected. At a false discovery rate of 0.05, a later analysis linked fewer than 20,000 TCR beta sequences to specific HLA alleles.

The library relied on the immunoSEQ multiplex PCR assay. The multiplex PCR relied on a mix of 60 forward primers for TCR Vbeta segments and 13 reverse primers for TCR Jbeta segments. Amplification of the CDR3 region of rearranged TCR beta genes was performed with a multiplex PCR assay on genomic DNA. Amplified TCR beta libraries were sequenced as 87-base-pair reads on the Illumina HiSeq System. In the source study's methods: A later analysis tallied around 82 million unique TCR beta chains across the 660 or so repertoires, and some 12 million of those chains were shared by two or more donors. A nearest-neighbor algorithm error-corrected the raw reads and collapsed the reads into unique sequences, merging closely related sequences to remove PCR and sequencing errors. V, D and J gene segments were assigned by aligning CDR3 sequences to IMGT reference sequences. For a sequence to be retained, a match of at least six nucleotides to both a V gene segment and a J gene segment was required. A rearrangement counted as productive if the CDR3 had no stop codons and remained in frame with V and J, and every other rearrangement counted as non-productive. CDR3 was defined by IMGT convention, running from the second conserved V-encoded cysteine to the conserved J-encoded phenylalanine. In an earlier analysis of around 540 of the donors, sequences lacking an unambiguous match to a single V gene segment were excluded. An earlier analysis of 450 to 650 of the donors called V segments functional above 56.7% productive rearrangements and segregating when the between-donor standard deviation exceeded 5%. A statistical classification framework was developed to diagnose cytomegalovirus status using the catalog of TCR beta chain sequences. A later analysis assigned V and J genes by comparing TCR nucleotide sequences with IMGT/GENE-DB human TR gene sequences. In a later analysis, CDR3 sequences and most-parsimonious VDJ recombination scenarios were assigned using the TCRdist pipeline. In a later analysis, each TCR beta chain was defined by its CDR3 amino acid sequence together with its V-gene family, and reads without a unique V-gene family were excluded. To address suspected cross-contamination and a sequencing artifact, a later analysis removed a few hundred highly shared, low-generation-probability nucleotide sequences. In a later analysis, a clonal expansion index for each public chain was calculated from normalized within-repertoire ranks of inferred template counts. Generation probabilities in a later analysis came from a VDJ recombination model fitted to out-of-frame rearrangements, and those results were checked against IGoR. In a later analysis, hypergeometric tests were used to score TCR-TCR, TCR-HLA and TCR-CMV co-occurrence, with a repertoire-size bias correction applied to TCR pairs. A later analysis estimated false discovery rates by permuting HLA or CMV assignments 20 times. In a later analysis, co-occurring TCRs were grouped with DBSCAN, and TCRdist sequence similarity was added when clustering was performed within HLA-allele-positive subsets. Co-occurrence clustering excluded repertoires with fewer than 30,000 or more than 120,000 public chains, plus five with anomalous nucleotide sharing. Drawn from immuneACCESS, this table holds only the in-frame rearrangements with V and J called that TCRdb kept. Clones are partly lost; checked studies trace under half to an unresolved V gene and leave the rest unexplained. V and J calls and clone size are as listed in that table; D and trimming were resolved from the DNA. The table for this sample lists around 130,000 clones. The top ten hold under 2% of the sample.

In total, roughly 670 healthy bone marrow donors made up the cohort. At the time of sampling, every cohort member was nominally healthy, though immune exposures that went unrecorded were likely present. The donor tested CMV seronegative and was one of the 352 seronegative cohort members. A peripheral blood sample was collected from each donor, and TCR beta sequencing was performed on peripheral blood mononuclear cells. Genomic DNA extraction from the blood cell samples was performed with the Qiagen DNeasy Blood Extraction Kit. In the case of this clone: The specificity of this receptor is unknown.

The sequencing input was PBMCs. The source of this sequence is a woman in her thirties or forties in good health and CMV-seronegative.

The nucleotide sequence reads TGTGCCATCAGTGAAGAGGACAGGCTCCAGCAGTACGTC. Its amino acids are CAISEEDRLQQYV. Rearrangement joined TRBV10-3 to TRBJ2-7, with TRBD1 matching 7 junction bases. The germline V gene specifies ENHRY as CDR1 and SYGVKD as CDR2. Counted from cysteine to valine, this CDR3 has 13 amino acids. Only the CDR3 DNA is retained, 39 bases long and in frame from the first base. Compared with germline, V lacks 3 bases and J lacks 8 bases; bases without a gene match: 7.